Detailed here is one T cell receptor (beta chain). The sample originates from a study of blood T cell repertoires in COVID-19. Study in general: Material from acute and convalescent COVID-19 was sourced from the United States, Italy and Spain.

Using immunoSEQ multiplex PCR, the repertoire was profiled, and TCRdb retains in-frame clones only, with some absent. The sample holds about 260,000 clones, 86% seen once. CDR3 length equals 13 residues. CDR1 and CDR2 (germline): KGHDR, SFDVKD. Deletions cut 12 bases from V and 7 bases from J, with 18 bases between. This receptor was taken from a man between 40 and 49 years old with active or convalescent COVID-19. The sample was peripheral blood. The chain recombines TRBV24-1 with TRBJ2-1; weak D call: TRBD2 (6 bases). CDR3 protein: CAVGAGSRNEQFF. CDR3 DNA: TGTGCCGTAGGGGCGGGGTCTAGGAATGAGCAGTTCTTC.